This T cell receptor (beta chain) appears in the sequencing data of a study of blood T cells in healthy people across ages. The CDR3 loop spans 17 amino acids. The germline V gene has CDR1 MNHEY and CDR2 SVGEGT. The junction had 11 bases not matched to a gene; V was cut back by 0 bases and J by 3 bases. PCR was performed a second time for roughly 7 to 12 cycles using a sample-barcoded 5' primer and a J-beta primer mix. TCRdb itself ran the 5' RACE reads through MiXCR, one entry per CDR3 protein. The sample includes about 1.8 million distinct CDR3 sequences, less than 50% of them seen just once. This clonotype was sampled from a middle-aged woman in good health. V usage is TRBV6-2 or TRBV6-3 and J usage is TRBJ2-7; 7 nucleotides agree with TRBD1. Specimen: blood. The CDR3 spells CASSYSTNRGPFYEQYF. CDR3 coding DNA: TGTGCCAGCAGTTACTCTACCAACAGGGGCCCGTTCTACGAGCAGTACTTC.